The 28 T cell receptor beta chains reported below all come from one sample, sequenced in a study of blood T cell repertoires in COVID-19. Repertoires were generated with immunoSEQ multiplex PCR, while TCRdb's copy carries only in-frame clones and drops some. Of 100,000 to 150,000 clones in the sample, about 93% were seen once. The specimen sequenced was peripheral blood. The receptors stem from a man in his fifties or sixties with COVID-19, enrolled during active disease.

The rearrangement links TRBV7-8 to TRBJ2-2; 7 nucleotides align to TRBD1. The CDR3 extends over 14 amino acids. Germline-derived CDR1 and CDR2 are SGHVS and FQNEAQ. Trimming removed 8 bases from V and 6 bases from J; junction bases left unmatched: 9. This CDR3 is CASLPTGQPGELFF. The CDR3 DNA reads TGTGCCAGCTTACCGACAGGGCAGCCCGGGGAGCTGTTTTTT.

Here the CDR3 reads CASSPTGTGVEKLFF. The DNA for the CDR3 is TGTGCCAGCAGCCCAACCGGGACAGGGGTTGAAAAACTGTTTTTT. This chain connects TRBV9 to TRBJ1-4; 10 positions match TRBD1. CDR1 and CDR2 from the germline V gene are SGDLS and YYNGEE. The length of the CDR3 is 15 residues. V was clipped by 4 bases and J by 7 bases; unmatched bases: 7. Together with reference TRBV9 and TRBJ1-4, the CDR3 gives the full variable domain: DSGVTQTPKHLITATGQRVTLRCSPRSGDLSVYWYQQSLDQGLQFLIQYYNGEERAKGNILERFSAQQFPDLHSELNLSSLELGDSALYFCASSPTGTGVEKLFFGSGTQLSVL.

The CDR3 protein is CSAGTRGGAFF. DNA of the CDR3: TGCAGTGCTGGGACTCGGGGTGGGGCTTTCTTT. The chain has TRBV20-1 and TRBJ1-1; possible D gene TRBD1, 5 bases. Trimming removed 5 bases from V and 11 bases from J, with 15 bases in between. There are 11 residues in the CDR3. The germline V gene has CDR1 DFQATT and CDR2 SNEGSKA (reference sequence).

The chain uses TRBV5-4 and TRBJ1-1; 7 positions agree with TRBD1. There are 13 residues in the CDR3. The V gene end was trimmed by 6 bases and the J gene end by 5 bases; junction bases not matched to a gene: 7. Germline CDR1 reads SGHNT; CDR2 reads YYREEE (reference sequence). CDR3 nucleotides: TGTGCCAGCACCTACAGGGGAAATACTGAAGCTTTCTTT. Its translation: CASTYRGNTEAFF.

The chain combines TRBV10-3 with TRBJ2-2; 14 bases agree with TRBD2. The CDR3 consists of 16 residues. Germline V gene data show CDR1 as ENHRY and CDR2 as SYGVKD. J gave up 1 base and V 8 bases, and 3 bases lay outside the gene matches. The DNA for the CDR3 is TGTGCCATCGGAGGACTAGCGGGAGGGAACACCGGGGAGCTGTTTTTT. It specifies CAIGGLAGGNTGELFF.

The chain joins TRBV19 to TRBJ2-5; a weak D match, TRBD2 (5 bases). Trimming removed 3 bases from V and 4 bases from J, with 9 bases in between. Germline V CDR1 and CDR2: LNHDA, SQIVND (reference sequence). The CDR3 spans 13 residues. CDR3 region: CASSMSGGETQYF. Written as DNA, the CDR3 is TGTGCCAGTAGTATGAGCGGTGGAGAGACCCAGTACTTC.

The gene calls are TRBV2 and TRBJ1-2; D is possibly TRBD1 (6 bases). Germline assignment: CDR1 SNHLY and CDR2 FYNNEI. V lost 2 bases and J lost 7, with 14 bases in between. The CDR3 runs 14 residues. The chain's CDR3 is CASSETGRLGGYTF. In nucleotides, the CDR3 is TGTGCCAGCAGTGAAACAGGGCGCCTCGGTGGCTACACCTTC.

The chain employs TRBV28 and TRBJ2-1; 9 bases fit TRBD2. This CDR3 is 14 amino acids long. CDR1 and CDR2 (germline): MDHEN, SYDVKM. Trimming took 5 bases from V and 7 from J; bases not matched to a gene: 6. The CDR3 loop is CASSPGLAWNEQFF. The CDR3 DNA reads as TGTGCCAGCAGTCCAGGACTAGCGTGGAATGAGCAGTTCTTC. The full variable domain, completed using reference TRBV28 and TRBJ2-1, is DVKVTQSSRYLVKRTGEKVFLECVQDMDHENMFWYRQDPGLGLRLIYFSYDVKMKEKGDIPEGYSVSREKKERFSLILESASTNQTSMYLCASSPGLAWNEQFFGPGTRLTVL.

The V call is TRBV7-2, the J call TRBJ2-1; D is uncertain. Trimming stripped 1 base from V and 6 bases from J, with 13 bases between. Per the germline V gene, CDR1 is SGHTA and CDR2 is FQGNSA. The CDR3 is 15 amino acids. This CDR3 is CASSLEALPLNEQFF. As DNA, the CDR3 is TGTGCCAGCAGCTTAGAAGCCCTGCCTCTCAATGAGCAGTTCTTC.

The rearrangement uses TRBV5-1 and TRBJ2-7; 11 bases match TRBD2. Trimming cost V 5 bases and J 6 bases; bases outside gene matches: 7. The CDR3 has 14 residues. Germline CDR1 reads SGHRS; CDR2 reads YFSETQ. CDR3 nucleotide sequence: TGCGCCAGCAGTTCCGGACTAGCGGGTATCGAGCAGTACTTC. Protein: CASSSGLAGIEQYF.

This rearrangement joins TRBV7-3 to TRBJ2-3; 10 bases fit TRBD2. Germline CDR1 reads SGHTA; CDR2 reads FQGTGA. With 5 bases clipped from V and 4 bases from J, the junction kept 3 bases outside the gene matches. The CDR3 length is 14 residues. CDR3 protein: CASSAGTSADTQYF. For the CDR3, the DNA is TGTGCCAGCAGCGCCGGGACTAGCGCAGATACGCAGTATTTT.

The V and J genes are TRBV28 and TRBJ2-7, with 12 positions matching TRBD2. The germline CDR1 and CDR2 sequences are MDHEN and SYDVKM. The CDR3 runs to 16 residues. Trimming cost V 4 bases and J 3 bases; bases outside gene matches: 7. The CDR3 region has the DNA TGTGCCAGCAGTTCGGTAGCTAGCGGGAGGGGCTACGAGCAGTACTTC. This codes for CASSSVASGRGYEQYF.

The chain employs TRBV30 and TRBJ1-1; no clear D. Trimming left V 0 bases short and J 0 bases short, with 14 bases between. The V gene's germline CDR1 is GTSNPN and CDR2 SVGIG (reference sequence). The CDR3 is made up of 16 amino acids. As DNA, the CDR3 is TGTGCCTGGAGTGTACCGGCCAGCGGCATGAACACTGAAGCTTTCTTT. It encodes CAWSVPASGMNTEAFF.

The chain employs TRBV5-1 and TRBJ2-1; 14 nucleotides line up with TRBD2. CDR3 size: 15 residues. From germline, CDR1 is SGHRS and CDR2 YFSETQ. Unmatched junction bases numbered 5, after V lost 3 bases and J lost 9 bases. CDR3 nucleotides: TGCGCCAGCAGCTCCCAGACTAGCGGGAGGGGTGAGCAGTTCTTC. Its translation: CASSSQTSGRGEQFF.

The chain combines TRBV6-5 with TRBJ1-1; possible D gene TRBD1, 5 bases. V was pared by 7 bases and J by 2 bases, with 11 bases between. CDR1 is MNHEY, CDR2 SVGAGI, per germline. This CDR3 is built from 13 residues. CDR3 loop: CASTPGHNTEAFF. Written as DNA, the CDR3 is TGTGCCAGCACCCCAGGGCATAACACTGAAGCTTTCTTT.

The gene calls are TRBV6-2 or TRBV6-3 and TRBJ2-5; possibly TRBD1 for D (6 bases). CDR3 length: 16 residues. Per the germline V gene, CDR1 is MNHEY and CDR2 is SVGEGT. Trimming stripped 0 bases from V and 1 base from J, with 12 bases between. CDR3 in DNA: TGTGCCAGCAGTTACTCCAAGGGGGAGATCCAAGAGACCCAGTACTTC. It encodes CASSYSKGEIQETQYF.

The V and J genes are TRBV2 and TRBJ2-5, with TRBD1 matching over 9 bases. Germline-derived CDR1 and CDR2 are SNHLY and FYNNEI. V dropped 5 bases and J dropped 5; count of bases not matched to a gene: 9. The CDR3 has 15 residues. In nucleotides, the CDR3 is TGTGCCAGCAGTCCCCTAACAGGGGGCCGGGAGACCCAGTACTTC. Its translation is CASSPLTGGRETQYF.

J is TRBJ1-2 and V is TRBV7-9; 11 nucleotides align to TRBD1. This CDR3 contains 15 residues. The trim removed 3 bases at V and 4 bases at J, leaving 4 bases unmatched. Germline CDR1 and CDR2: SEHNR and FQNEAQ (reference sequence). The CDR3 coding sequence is TGTGCCAGCAGCTTGGGACAGGGGGTTGTCTATGGCTACACCTTC. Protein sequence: CASSLGQGVVYGYTF.

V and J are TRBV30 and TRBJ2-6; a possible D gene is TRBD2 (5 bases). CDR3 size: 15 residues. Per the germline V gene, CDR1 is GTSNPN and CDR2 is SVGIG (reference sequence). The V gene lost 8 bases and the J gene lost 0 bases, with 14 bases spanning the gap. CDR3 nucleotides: TGTGCCCTAACCGGGGAAAACTCTGGGGCCAACGTCCTGACTTTC. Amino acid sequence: CALTGENSGANVLTF.

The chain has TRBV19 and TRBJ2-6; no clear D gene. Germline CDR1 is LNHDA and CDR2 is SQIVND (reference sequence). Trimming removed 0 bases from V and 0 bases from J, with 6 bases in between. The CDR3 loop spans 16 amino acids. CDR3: CASSIDSLSGANVLTF. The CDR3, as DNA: TGTGCCAGTAGTATAGATTCTCTCTCTGGGGCCAACGTCCTGACTTTC.

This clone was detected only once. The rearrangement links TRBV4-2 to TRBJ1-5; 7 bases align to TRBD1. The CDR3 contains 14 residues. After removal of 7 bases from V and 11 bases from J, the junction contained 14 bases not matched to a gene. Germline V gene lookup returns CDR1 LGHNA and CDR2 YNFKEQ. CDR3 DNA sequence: TGTGCCAGCACCTCGGACAGGAGCTTGGGTGCCCAGCATTTT. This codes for CASTSDRSLGAQHF.

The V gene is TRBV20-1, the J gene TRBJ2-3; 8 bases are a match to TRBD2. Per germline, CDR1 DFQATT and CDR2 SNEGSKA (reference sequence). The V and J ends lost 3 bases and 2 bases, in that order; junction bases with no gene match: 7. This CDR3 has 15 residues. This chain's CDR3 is CSASLLAGNTDTQYF. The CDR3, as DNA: TGCAGTGCTAGTTTGCTAGCGGGTAACACAGATACGCAGTATTTT.

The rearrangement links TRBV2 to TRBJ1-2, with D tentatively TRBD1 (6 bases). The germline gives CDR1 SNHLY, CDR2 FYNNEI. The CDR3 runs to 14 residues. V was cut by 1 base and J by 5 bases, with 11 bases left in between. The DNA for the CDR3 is TGTGCCAGCAGTGAAGAGAGCCAGGGGTATGGCTACACCTTC. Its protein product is CASSEESQGYGYTF.

The CDR3 DNA follows: TGTGCCAGCAGCACCGACAGGGGTTCCTCCTACGAGCAGTACGTC. Residues: CASSTDRGSSYEQYV. This chain uses TRBV7-8 with TRBJ2-7; TRBD1 aligns across 8 bases. The trim removed 5 bases at V and 0 bases at J, leaving 6 bases unmatched. The CDR3 covers 15 residues. Germline assignment: CDR1 SGHVS and CDR2 FQNEAQ.

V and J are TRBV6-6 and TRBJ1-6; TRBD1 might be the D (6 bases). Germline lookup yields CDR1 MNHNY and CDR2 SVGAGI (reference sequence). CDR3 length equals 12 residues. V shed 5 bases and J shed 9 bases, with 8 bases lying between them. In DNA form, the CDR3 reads TGTGCCAGCAGTGTGACAGGTTCACCCCTCCACTTT. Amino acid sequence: CASSVTGSPLHF.

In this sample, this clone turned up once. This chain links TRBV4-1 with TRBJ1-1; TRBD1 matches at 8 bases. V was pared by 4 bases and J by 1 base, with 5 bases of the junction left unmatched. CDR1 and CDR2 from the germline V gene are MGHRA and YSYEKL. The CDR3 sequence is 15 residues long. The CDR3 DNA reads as TGCGCCAGCAGCCGCCTGACAGGGGCGAACACTGAAGCTTTCTTT. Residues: CASSRLTGANTEAFF.

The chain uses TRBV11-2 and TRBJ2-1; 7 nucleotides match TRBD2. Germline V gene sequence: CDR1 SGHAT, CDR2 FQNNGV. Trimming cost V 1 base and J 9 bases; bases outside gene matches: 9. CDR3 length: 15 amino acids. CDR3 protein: CASSLAAGRGREQFF. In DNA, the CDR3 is TGTGCCAGCAGCTTAGCAGCGGGAAGGGGCCGTGAGCAGTTCTTC.

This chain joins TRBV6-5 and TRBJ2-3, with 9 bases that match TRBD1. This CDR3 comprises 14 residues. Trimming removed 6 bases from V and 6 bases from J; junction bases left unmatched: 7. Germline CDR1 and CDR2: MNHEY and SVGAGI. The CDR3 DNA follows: TGTGCCAGCAGGAGGGACAGGGCCCCGGATACGCAGTATTTT. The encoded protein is CASRRDRAPDTQYF.